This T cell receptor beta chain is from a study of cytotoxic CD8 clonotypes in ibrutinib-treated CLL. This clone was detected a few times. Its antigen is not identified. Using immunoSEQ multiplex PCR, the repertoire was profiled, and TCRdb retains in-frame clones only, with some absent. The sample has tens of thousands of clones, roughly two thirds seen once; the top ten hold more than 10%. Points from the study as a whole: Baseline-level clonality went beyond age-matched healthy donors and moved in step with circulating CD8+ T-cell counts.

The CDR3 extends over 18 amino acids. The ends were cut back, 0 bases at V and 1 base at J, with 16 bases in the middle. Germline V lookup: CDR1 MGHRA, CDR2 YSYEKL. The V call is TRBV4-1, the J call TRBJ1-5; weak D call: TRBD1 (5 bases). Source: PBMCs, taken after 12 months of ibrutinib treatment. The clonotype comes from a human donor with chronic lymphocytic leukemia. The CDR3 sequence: CASSQERRGPGSNQPQHF. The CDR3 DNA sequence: TGCGCCAGCAGCCAAGAGCGGAGGGGCCCGGGGAGCAATCAGCCCCAGCATTTT.